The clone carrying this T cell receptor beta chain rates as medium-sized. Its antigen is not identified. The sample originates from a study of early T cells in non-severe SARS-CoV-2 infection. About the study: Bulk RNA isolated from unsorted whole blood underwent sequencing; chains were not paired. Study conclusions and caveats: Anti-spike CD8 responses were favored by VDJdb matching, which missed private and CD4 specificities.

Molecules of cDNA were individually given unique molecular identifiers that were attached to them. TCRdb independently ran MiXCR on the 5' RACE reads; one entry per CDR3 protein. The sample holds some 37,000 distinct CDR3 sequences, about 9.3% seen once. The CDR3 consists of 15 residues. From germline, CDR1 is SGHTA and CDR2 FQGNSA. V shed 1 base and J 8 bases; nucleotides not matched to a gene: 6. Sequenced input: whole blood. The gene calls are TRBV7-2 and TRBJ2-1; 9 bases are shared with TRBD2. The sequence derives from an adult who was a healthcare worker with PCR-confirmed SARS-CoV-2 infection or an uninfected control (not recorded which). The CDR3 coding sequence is TGTGCCAGCAGCTTAGGTGGTAGCGGGGGATATGAGCAGTTCTTC. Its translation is CASSLGGSGGYEQFF.